A selection of T cell receptor beta chains follows, all from one sample in a study of T-cell reconstitution after alpha-beta-depleted transplantation in children. TCRdb re-called the PCR reads through MiXCR, storing one row per CDR3 protein. This sample has a few hundred thousand distinct CDR3 sequences, with over 10% found just once. Sequencing used PBMCs, mostly from graft donor cells, obtained 360 days after TCRalphabeta/CD19-depleted stem cell transplant. The receptors come from a male patient younger than 18 who had a stem cell transplant for acute myeloid leukemia, so the T cells may come from the graft donor. Both conserved end residues are part of each CDR3. D genes are given only for firm matches. Size values are once, few and many counts, or a class for expanded clones, and some rows have none.

J gene | D gene | clone size | V gene | CDR3 DNA | CDR3 protein
TRBJ2-3 | TRBD1 | many | TRBV7-6 | TGTGCCAGCAGCCGGGGACAGGGGACAACCTCCACAGATACGCAGTATTTT | CASSRGQGTTSTDTQYF
TRBJ2-7 | . | . | TRBV12-3/TRBV12-4 | TGTGCCAGCAGTTTTGTGCCTTTCCAATGGGAGCAGTACTTC | CASSFVPFQWEQYF
TRBJ2-1 | TRBD2 | . | TRBV6-1 | TGTGCCAGACAACGTGGGGGAGGGAGGAACAATGAGCAGTTCTTC | CARQRGGGRNNEQFF
TRBJ2-7 | . | . | TRBV20-1 | TGCAGTGCTAGAGAGAAGGGCTGGTTGTACGAGCAGTACTTC | CSAREKGWLYEQYF
TRBJ2-3 | TRBD2 | few | TRBV20-1 | TGCAGTGCCGGGACTAGCGGATTGGGAGATACGCAGTATTTT | CSAGTSGLGDTQYF
TRBJ2-5 | . | many | TRBV14 | TGTGCCAGCAGCCACACGTGGACCCAGTACTTC | CASSHTWTQYF
TRBJ2-7 | TRBD1 | . | TRBV29-1 | TGCAGCGCCACGAGGGGGACAGGGGGTTTCTACGAGCAGTACTTC | CSATRGTGGFYEQYF
TRBJ2-1 | TRBD1 | many | TRBV4-2 | TGTGCCAGCAGCCAAGATCGAAGACAGGGACGGGGCTCCTACAATGAGCAGTTCTTC | CASSQDRRQGRGSYNEQFF
TRBJ2-1 | TRBD2 | many | TRBV25-1 | TGTGCCAGCAGTGGTGACAGACTAGCGGTTAATGAGCAGTTCTTC | CASSGDRLAVNEQFF
TRBJ2-1 | TRBD2 | . | TRBV5-1 | TGCGCCAGCAGCAGAGGACTAGCGGGGGCTTTCTCCTACAATGAGCAGTTCTTC | CASSRGLAGAFSYNEQFF
TRBJ1-1 | . | . | TRBV29-1 | TGCAGCGTTGAGCTCTTTTGGGGGCCTGAAGCTTTCTTT | CSVELFWGPEAFF
TRBJ2-3 | TRBD1 | few | TRBV4-3 | TGCGCCAGCAGCCAAGGGGACAGCCTTACAGATACGCAGTATTTT | CASSQGDSLTDTQYF
TRBJ2-7 | . | many | TRBV12-3/TRBV12-4 | TGTGCCAGCACCCTACAGGGATCGCTGGGCTACGAGCAGTACTTC | CASTLQGSLGYEQYF
TRBJ1-5 | . | . | TRBV7-9 | TGTGCCAGCAGCTCGTCCGCCCATAGCAATCAGCCCCAGCATTTT | CASSSSAHSNQPQHF
TRBJ2-3 | TRBD2 | . | TRBV5-5 | TGTGCCAGCAGCCACGGACTAGCGGTGAGCACAGATACGCAGTATTTT | CASSHGLAVSTDTQYF
TRBJ2-1 | . | . | TRBV7-9 | TGTGCCAGCAGCGACGTTGGGCATCTTACGCTCAACAATGAGCAGTTCTTC | CASSDVGHLTLNNEQFF
TRBJ2-7 | . | many | TRBV7-2 | TGTGCCAGCAGCTTTACCGGGAAGGGGTACGAGCAGTACTTC | CASSFTGKGYEQYF
TRBJ2-5 | . | few | TRBV6-1 | TGTGCCAGCAGTGAATCCGTAGGGTATCCGCGGACCCAGTACTTC | CASSESVGYPRTQYF
TRBJ2-1 | . | . | TRBV28 | TGTGCCAGCAGGCACGGTGATAGGGCAGGGTCCTACAATGAGCAGTTCTTC | CASRHGDRAGSYNEQFF
TRBJ2-5 | . | . | TRBV18 | TGTGCCAGCTCCCCGGCACTATTACAAGAGACCCAGTACTTC | CASSPALLQETQYF
TRBJ2-1 | . | . | TRBV6-2/TRBV6-3 | TGTGCCAGCAACACCCCTGGATGGTACAATGAGCAGTTCTTC | CASNTPGWYNEQFF
TRBJ2-5 | . | many | TRBV20-1 | TGCAGTGAGGAGGCCAACCAAGAGACCCAGTACTTC | CSEEANQETQYF
TRBJ2-1 | . | . | TRBV18 | TGTGCCAGCTCACCGGAGGCGGGATCAAACAATGAGCAGTTCTTC | CASSPEAGSNNEQFF
TRBJ2-1 | . | many | TRBV29-1 | TGCAGCGTTGATCCTGTCCGAAATGAGCAGTTCTTC | CSVDPVRNEQFF
TRBJ2-3 | TRBD2 | few | TRBV12-5 | TGTGCTAGTGGTTTGCGAGTTAGCGGGAGCACAGATACGCAGTATTTT | CASGLRVSGSTDTQYF
TRBJ2-7 | . | many | TRBV7-2 | TGTGCCAGCAGCTCCCAGGCCCATTCCTACGAGCAGTACTTC | CASSSQAHSYEQYF
TRBJ2-2 | . | many | TRBV15 | TGTGCCACCAGCAGAACCGGGGAGCTGTTTTTT | CATSRTGELFF
TRBJ2-3 | TRBD2 | . | TRBV7-2 | TGTGCCAGCAGCTTAGGTTTCGGCGGGAGACGCCGAGATACGCAGTATTTT | CASSLGFGGRRRDTQYF
TRBJ2-4 | . | few | TRBV28 | TGTGCCAGCTCCGGGGGCGCGGAGGGGAACATTCAGTACTTC | CASSGGAEGNIQYF
TRBJ2-5 | TRBD1 | . | TRBV11-3 | TGTGCCAGCAGCAATCGACAGGGAGTCCAAGAGACCCAGTACTTC | CASSNRQGVQETQYF
TRBJ2-2 | TRBD2 | few | TRBV18 | TGTGCCAGCTCACCCGACACCGCCAGGGGACTAGCGGGAGTGAACGGGGAGCTGTTTTTT | CASSPDTARGLAGVNGELFF
TRBJ2-7 | TRBD2 | . | TRBV7-2 | TGTGCCAGCAGCTTACCGATAGCGGGGGCCTACGAGCAGTACTTC | CASSLPIAGAYEQYF
TRBJ1-2 | TRBD1 | . | TRBV28 | TGTGCCAGCAGTTTTCGCCCGACAGGGGATGGCTATGGCTACACCTTC | CASSFRPTGDGYGYTF
TRBJ2-3 | . | few | TRBV5-8 | TGTGCCAGCAGCTTGGGTGGTAGCGCCCCAGATACGCAGTATTTT | CASSLGGSAPDTQYF
TRBJ2-3 | TRBD1 | few | TRBV6-1 | TGTGCCAGCGGGGACAGGGTCACAGATACGCAGTATTTT | CASGDRVTDTQYF
TRBJ2-6 | TRBD2 | few | TRBV19 | TGTGCCAGTAGTCCCTCCATCTGGCCGGGGGGTGGGGCCAACGTCCTGACTTTC | CASSPSIWPGGGANVLTF
TRBJ2-2 | . | few | TRBV5-8 | TGTGCCAGTTTTTGGTACAGGAACACCGGGGAGCTGTTTTTT | CASFWYRNTGELFF
TRBJ1-6 | TRBD1 | . | TRBV6-1 | TGTGCCAGCAGTGAAGAGGGACAGGGTTTTCGTAATTCACCCCTCCACTTT | CASSEEGQGFRNSPLHF
TRBJ2-4 | . | . | TRBV5-1 | TGCGCCAGCAGCTTGGACAGGGCCCCAAACATTCAGTACTTC | CASSLDRAPNIQYF
TRBJ2-1 | TRBD2 | . | TRBV5-1 | TGCGCCAGCAGCTTTAGGGCACTAGCGGGAGGTTTTGAGCAGTTCTTC | CASSFRALAGGFEQFF
TRBJ2-7 | TRBD2 | . | TRBV6-2/TRBV6-3 | TGTGCCAGCAGTACCCATTCGGGACTAGCGGGAGCGTGCGAGCAGTACTTC | CASSTHSGLAGACEQYF
TRBJ2-7 | TRBD1 | . | TRBV19 | TGTGCCAGTACTCCGGGACAGGGACCCTACGAGCAGTACTTC | CASTPGQGPYEQYF
TRBJ1-2 | . | . | TRBV20-1 | TGCAGTGCAAGGGACTGGCATGGCTACACCTTC | CSARDWHGYTF
TRBJ2-7 | TRBD1 | few | TRBV28 | TGTGCCAGCAGTTTAGTGGGACAGGCATATAGCTCCTACGAGCAGTACTTC | CASSLVGQAYSSYEQYF
TRBJ1-5 | TRBD1 | . | TRBV5-1 | TGCGCCAGCAGCTTGCCGGACAGGGGCCGCCGAGAGCCCCAGCATTTT | CASSLPDRGRREPQHF
TRBJ2-1 | TRBD2 | many | TRBV10-3 | TGTGCCATCAGCCCGCATACCCTTCTACTAGCGGGAGGGCCGGTTGAGCAGTTCTTC | CAISPHTLLLAGGPVEQFF
TRBJ2-1 | . | . | TRBV28 | TGTGCCAGCAGTTCCCTGGCAGGATCCTACAATGATCAGTTCTTC | CASSSLAGSYNDQFF
TRBJ1-1 | . | many | TRBV7-9 | TGTGCCAGCAGCTTAGGAGCGGTGAACACTGAAGCTTTCTTT | CASSLGAVNTEAFF